These 19 T cell receptor beta chains were sequenced from one sample in a study of blood T cell repertoires in COVID-19. Libraries were prepared by immunoSEQ multiplex PCR; TCRdb keeps only in-frame clonotypes and omits some of them. The top ten hold approximately 1.9% of the sample, which has about 74,000 clones, about 90% seen once. The sample consisted of peripheral blood. Receptors were obtained from a woman over 75 with active or convalescent COVID-19.

The table lists this clone with a count of one. The chain has TRBV19 and TRBJ1-5; TRBD1 aligns across 8 bases. With V trimmed by 3 bases and J by 3 bases, 4 bases remained unmatched. The CDR3 runs 15 residues. Looked up from germline, CDR1 is LNHDA and CDR2 is SQIVND (reference sequence). The CDR3 sequence: CASSIRQGNNQPQHF. DNA for the CDR3: TGTGCCAGTAGTATCCGACAGGGGAACAATCAGCCCCAGCATTTT.

This clone was observed once. The genes are TRBV4-3 and TRBJ1-1, with TRBD1 as a possible D gene (5 bases). The CDR3 runs to 15 residues. From germline, CDR1 is LGHNA and CDR2 YSLEER. With 0 bases removed from V and 4 bases from J, the gap between germline ends came to 12 bases. The CDR3 DNA reads TGCGCCAGCAGCCAAGATCGGGGGTGGGGCACTGAAGCTTTCTTT. It codes for CASSQDRGWGTEAFF.

This clone was seen only once. The chain joins TRBV10-1 to TRBJ2-5; 9 bases fit TRBD1. Per germline, CDR1 WNHNN and CDR2 SYGVQD (reference sequence). V lost 6 bases to trimming and J lost 2 bases; unmatched junction nucleotides: 7. The CDR3 runs 15 residues. The CDR3 DNA reads TGCGCCAGCAGCCGAGGGACAGGGAGTCAAGAGACCCAGTACTTC. Protein: CASSRGTGSQETQYF.

This clone appeared a single time. The chain employs TRBV27 and TRBJ2-1; D perhaps matches TRBD1 (5 bases). V was clipped by 3 bases and J by 1 base, with 16 bases between them. CDR3 length: 17 residues. Germline V CDR1 and CDR2: MNHEY, SMNVEV (reference sequence). The CDR3 here is CASSFPAGRGSYNEQFF. CDR3 nucleotides: TGTGCCAGCAGTTTCCCCGCTGGTAGGGGATCCTACAATGAGCAGTTCTTC.

The chain uses TRBV7-9 and TRBJ1-2; possibly TRBD1 for D (5 bases). CDR1 is SEHNR, CDR2 FQNEAQ, per germline (reference sequence). CDR3 length equals 14 residues. Between the trimmed V and J ends, which lost 0 bases and 5 bases, there was a span of 10 bases. Written as DNA, the CDR3 is TGTGCCAGCAGCTTAGCTGGGGGGAGGTATGGCTACACCTTC. This sequence encodes CASSLAGGRYGYTF.

The chain is built from TRBV19 and TRBJ1-1; TRBD1 aligns across 7 bases. CDR1 is LNHDA and CDR2 is SQIVND in the germline V gene (reference sequence). This CDR3 comprises 14 residues. After removal of 7 bases from V and 1 base from J, the junction contained 6 bases not matched to a gene. CDR3 bases: TGTGCCAGTACCCAGGGGGGCAGGAACACTGAAGCTTTCTTT. It specifies CASTQGGRNTEAFF. Looking up the rest from reference TRBV19 and TRBJ1-1 gives the full variable domain: DGGITQSPKYLFRKEGQNVTLSCEQNLNHDAMYWYRQDPGQGLRLIYYSQIVNDFQKGDIAEGYSVSREKKESFPLTVTSAQKNPTAFYLCASTQGGRNTEAFFGQGTRLTVV.

This chain connects TRBV10-2 to TRBJ1-1; the D gene is possibly TRBD1 (6 bases). The V end was cut by 7 bases, the J end by 0 bases, with 9 bases between. Germline values: CDR1 WSHSY, CDR2 SAAADI. CDR3 length: 13 amino acids. Here the CDR3 DNA reads TGCGCCAGCACACAGGGCATGAACACTGAAGCTTTCTTT. This codes for CASTQGMNTEAFF.

The chain uses TRBV7-6 and TRBJ2-1, with TRBD2 matching 15 bases. The CDR3 is made up of 16 amino acids. The germline CDR1 and CDR2 sequences are SGHVS and FNYEAQ. Losses at the gene ends were 3 bases for V and 7 bases for J; bases not matched to a gene: 4. CDR3 in DNA: TGTGCCAGCAGCTTCACCGGGACTAGCGGGAGGAATGAGCAGTTCTTC. Translated: CASSFTGTSGRNEQFF.

The chain's CDR3 is CSSRGGQDTQYF. CDR3 nucleotides: TGCAGCTCGAGGGGGGGACAAGATACGCAGTATTTT. V gene TRBV29-1 combines with J gene TRBJ2-3; tentatively, D is TRBD2 (7 bases). The V end lost 8 bases, the J end lost 5 bases, and 14 bases lay between the germline ends. Per the germline V gene, CDR1 is SQVTM and CDR2 is ANQGSEA. This CDR3 is 12 amino acids long.

In DNA, the CDR3 is TGTGCCAGCTCACTGCCGACAGGATGGAACACTGAAGCTTTCTTT. Protein sequence: CASSLPTGWNTEAFF. The chain joins TRBV18 to TRBJ1-1; maybe TRBD1 (6 bases). The CDR3 runs 15 residues. The germline V gene has CDR1 KGHSH and CDR2 LQKENI. V was shortened by 4 bases and J by 1 base, with 13 bases between the two germline ends.

This clone was seen only once. The genes are TRBV11-2 and TRBJ1-2; TRBD1 aligns across 7 bases. V gave up 3 bases and J gave up 13 bases; unmatched junction bases: 11. This CDR3 is built from 13 residues. Germline V gives CDR1 SGHAT, CDR2 FQNNGV. CDR3 bases: TGTGCCAGCAGCTTTGACAGGGTAGCTCGTTGCACCTTC. This codes for CASSFDRVARCTF.

The chain is built from TRBV7-3 and TRBJ2-7, with a tentative D call TRBD2 (6 bases). Trimming cost V 3 bases and J 3 bases, with 12 bases left between them. The length of the CDR3 is 14 residues. CDR1 and CDR2 from the germline V gene are SGHTA and FQGTGA. In nucleotides, the CDR3 is TGTGCCAGCAGCTTTGGGACTGCTAACTACGAGCAGTACTTC. Residues: CASSFGTANYEQYF.

This chain joins TRBV29-1 and TRBJ2-5, with D possibly being TRBD2 (5 bases). With 2 bases removed from V and 5 bases from J, the gap between germline ends came to 6 bases. CDR1 is SQVTM and CDR2 is ANQGSEA in the germline V gene. The CDR3 has 11 amino acids. The CDR3: CSVERGETQYF. The CDR3 DNA reads TGCAGCGTTGAACGCGGGGAGACCCAGTACTTC.

The chain uses TRBV5-6 and TRBJ2-1, with 11 nucleotides matching TRBD2. Unmatched junction bases numbered 9, after V lost 5 bases and J lost 5 bases. CDR3 length: 16 amino acids. CDR1 and CDR2 from the germline V gene are SGHDT and YYEEEE. CDR3 bases: TGTGCCAGCAGGACGGAACTAGCGGGGGCTGACAATGAGCAGTTCTTC. This codes for CASRTELAGADNEQFF.

The CDR3 protein is CASTGANTEAFF. The CDR3 region has the DNA TGTGCCAGCACAGGGGCGAACACTGAAGCTTTCTTT. V is TRBV6-4 and J is TRBJ1-1, with a weak D call TRBD1 (6 bases). The V end was cut by 7 bases, the J end by 1 base, with 7 bases between. Germline CDR1 MRHNA, CDR2 SNTAGT. The CDR3 has 12 amino acids.

This clone was picked up a small number of times. The chain combines TRBV15 with TRBJ2-2; D remains unclear. The CDR3 length is 13 residues. The ends were cut back, 1 base at V and 6 bases at J, with 6 bases in the middle. The germline V gene encodes CDR1 LNHNV and CDR2 YYDKDF (reference sequence). CDR3 loop: CATSRVRSGELFF. The CDR3 DNA reads TGTGCCACCAGCAGAGTACGGTCCGGGGAGCTGTTTTTT.

The gene calls are TRBV3-1 (or the pseudogene TRBV3-2) and TRBJ2-1; tentative D call: TRBD2 (8 bases). The CDR3 runs to 18 residues. V was clipped by 7 bases and J by 5 bases, with 27 bases between them. Germline values: CDR1 LGHDT, CDR2 YNNKEL (reference sequence). CDR3 coding DNA: TGTGCCAGCAACAAGACAGGGAATTGGGTAGCGGGGCACAATGAGCAGTTCTTC. This gives the protein CASNKTGNWVAGHNEQFF.

The genes are TRBV6-5 and TRBJ1-1; 7 bases map to TRBD1. The CDR3 has 11 residues. J lost 10 bases, V lost 2 bases, and 1 base had no gene match. The germline V gene has CDR1 MNHEY and CDR2 SVGAGI. CDR3 residues: CASSYRGRAFF. The CDR3 nucleotides are TGTGCCAGCAGTTACAGGGGGCGAGCTTTCTTT.

The rearrangement joins TRBV5-6 to TRBJ1-3; TRBD1 matches at 7 bases. The germline CDR1 and CDR2 sequences are SGHDT and YYEEEE. The CDR3 runs to 13 residues. With V trimmed by 9 bases and J by 4 bases, 7 bases remained unmatched. The CDR3 DNA is TGTGCCACCTCACAGGGGCCAGGAAACACCATATATTTT. Translating it yields CATSQGPGNTIYF. Combining the CDR3 with reference TRBV5-6 and TRBJ1-3 gives the whole variable domain DAGVTQSPTHLIKTRGQQVTLRCSPKSGHDTVSWYQQALGQGPQFIFQYYEEEERQRGNFPDRFSGHQFPNYSSELNVNALLLGDSALYLCATSQGPGNTIYFGEGSWLTVV.